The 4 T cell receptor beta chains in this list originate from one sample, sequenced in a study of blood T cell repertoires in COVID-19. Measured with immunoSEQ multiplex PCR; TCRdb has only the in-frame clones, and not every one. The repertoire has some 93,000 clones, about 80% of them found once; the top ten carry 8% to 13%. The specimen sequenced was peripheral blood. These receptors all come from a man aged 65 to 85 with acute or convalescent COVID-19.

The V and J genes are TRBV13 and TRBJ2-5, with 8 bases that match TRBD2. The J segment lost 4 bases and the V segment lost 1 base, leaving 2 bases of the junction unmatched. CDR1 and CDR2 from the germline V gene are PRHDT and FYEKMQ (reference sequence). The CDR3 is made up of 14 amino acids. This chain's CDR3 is CASSLAGGTETQYF. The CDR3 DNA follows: TGTGCCAGCAGCTTAGCGGGAGGGACAGAGACCCAGTACTTC. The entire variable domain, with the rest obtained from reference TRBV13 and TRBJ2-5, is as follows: AAGVIQSPRHLIKEKRETATLKCYPIPRHDTVYWYQQGPGQDPQFLISFYEKMQSDKGSIPDRFSAQQFSDYHSELNMSSLELGDSALYFCASSLAGGTETQYFGPGTRLLVL.

The CDR3 is CASSLPRTENTGELFF. The CDR3 DNA reads as TGCGCCAGCAGCTTGCCCCGGACAGAGAACACCGGGGAGCTGTTTTTT. The V and J genes are TRBV5-1 and TRBJ2-2; D might be TRBD1 (6 bases). The germline CDR1 and CDR2 sequences are SGHRS and YFSETQ. Trimming took 1 base from V and 1 from J, leaving 11 bases between them. The CDR3 spans 16 residues. Full variable domain (outside the CDR3, taken from reference TRBV5-1 and TRBJ2-2): KAGVTQTPRYLIKTRGQQVTLSCSPISGHRSVSWYQQTPGQGLQFLFEYFSETQRNKGNFPGRFSGRQFSNSRSEMNVSTLELGDSALYLCASSLPRTENTGELFFGEGSRLTVL.

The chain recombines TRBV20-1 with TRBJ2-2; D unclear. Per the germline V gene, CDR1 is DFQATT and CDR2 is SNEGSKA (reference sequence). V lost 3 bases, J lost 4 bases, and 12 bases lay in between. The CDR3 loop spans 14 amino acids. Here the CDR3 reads CSASVGSATGELFF. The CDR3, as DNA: TGCAGTGCTAGTGTCGGGTCCGCCACCGGGGAGCTGTTTTTT.

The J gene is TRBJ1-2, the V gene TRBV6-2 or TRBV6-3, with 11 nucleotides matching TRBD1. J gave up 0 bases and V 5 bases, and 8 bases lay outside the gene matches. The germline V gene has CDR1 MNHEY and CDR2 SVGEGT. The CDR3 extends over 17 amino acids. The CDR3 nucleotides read TGTGCCAGCAGTCCCCAGGACAGGGGGCCCTCTAACTATGGCTACACCTTC. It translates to CASSPQDRGPSNYGYTF.